This TCR beta chain was profiled in a study of blood T cell repertoires in COVID-19. Across the study: Samples representing acute and convalescent COVID-19 were sourced from the United States, Italy and Spain.

There are 16 residues in the CDR3. V lost 5 bases to trimming and J lost 1 base; unmatched junction nucleotides: 8. The germline V gene has CDR1 SGHTA and CDR2 FQGNSA. In the authors' workflow: Amplifying reference gene primers gave estimates of nucleated cell counts. Produced via immunoSEQ multiplex PCR; TCRdb's table is partial and in-frame only. That table supplies the V and J calls and clone size; D and trimming were determined from the DNA. The sample contains 380,000 or so clones, 80% to 90% of which appear only once. This clone was detected once. The sequence derives from a middle-aged man with acute or convalescent COVID-19. V gene TRBV7-2 combines with J gene TRBJ2-3; TRBD2 matches 8 bases. The sequenced sample was peripheral blood. CDR3 nucleotide sequence: TGTGCCAGCAGCCCACACGGGGGGGTAGGCACAGATACGCAGTATTTT. This translates into CASSPHGGVGTDTQYF.